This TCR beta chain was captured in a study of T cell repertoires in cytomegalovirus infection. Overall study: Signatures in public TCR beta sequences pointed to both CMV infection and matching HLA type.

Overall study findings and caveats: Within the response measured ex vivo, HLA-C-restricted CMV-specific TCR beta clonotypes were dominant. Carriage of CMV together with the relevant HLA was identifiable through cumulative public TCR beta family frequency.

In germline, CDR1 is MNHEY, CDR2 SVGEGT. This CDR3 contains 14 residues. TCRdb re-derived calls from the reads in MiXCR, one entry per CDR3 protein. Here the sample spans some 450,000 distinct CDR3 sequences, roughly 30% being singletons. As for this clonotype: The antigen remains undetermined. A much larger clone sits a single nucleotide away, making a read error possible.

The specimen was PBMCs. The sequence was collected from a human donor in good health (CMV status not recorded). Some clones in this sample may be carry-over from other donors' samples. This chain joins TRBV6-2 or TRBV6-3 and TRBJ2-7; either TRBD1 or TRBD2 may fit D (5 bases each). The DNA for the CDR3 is TGTGCCAGCACCCGGGACGGAATCTCCTACGAGCCGTACTTC. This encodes CASTRDGISYEPYF.